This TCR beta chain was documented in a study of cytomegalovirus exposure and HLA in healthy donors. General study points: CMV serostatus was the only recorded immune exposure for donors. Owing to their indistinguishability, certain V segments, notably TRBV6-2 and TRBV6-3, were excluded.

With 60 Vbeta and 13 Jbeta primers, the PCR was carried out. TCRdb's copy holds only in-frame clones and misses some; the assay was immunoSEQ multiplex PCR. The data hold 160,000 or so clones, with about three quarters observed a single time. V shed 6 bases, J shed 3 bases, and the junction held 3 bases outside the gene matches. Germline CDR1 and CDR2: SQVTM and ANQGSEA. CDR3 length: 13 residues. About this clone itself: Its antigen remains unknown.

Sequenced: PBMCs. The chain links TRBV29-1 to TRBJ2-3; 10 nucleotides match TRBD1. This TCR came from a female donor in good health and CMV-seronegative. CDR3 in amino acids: CSVDRGQTDTQYF. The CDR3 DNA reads TGCAGCGTAGACAGGGGGCAGACAGATACGCAGTATTTT.